The text below deals with one T cell receptor beta chain. The CDR3 is made up of 13 amino acids. Germline-derived CDR1 and CDR2 are SGHTA and FQGNSA. V lost 5 bases, J lost 1 base, and 7 bases lay in between. This entry is derived from a study of cytomegalovirus exposure and HLA in healthy donors. The PCR made use of 60 Vbeta and 13 Jbeta primers. Profiled with immunoSEQ multiplex PCR; TCRdb holds only in-frame clones, not every one. The table lists about 150,000 clones, under 70% of them singletons. The chain combines TRBV7-2 with TRBJ2-3; unclear D gene. The clonotype was recovered from a man aged 25-40 years in good health and CMV-seropositive. What was sequenced was PBMCs. As DNA, the CDR3 is TGTGCCAGCAGCCCCCCGGGCACAGATACGCAGTATTTT. Residues: CASSPPGTDTQYF.